A single TCR beta chain is shown here with its context. This sample is drawn from a study of T cell responses to AZD1222 COVID-19 vaccine. Clones were read by immunoSEQ multiplex PCR, and TCRdb kept only the in-frame ones, dropping some. Of 60,000 to 75,000 clones in the sample, around four fifths are singletons; the top ten hold roughly 6.5%. Germline loops: CDR1 SGHTA, CDR2 FQGNSA. This CDR3 contains 18 residues. J gave up 0 bases and V 1 base, and 5 bases lay outside the gene matches. This receptor was obtained from an adult who received the AZD1222 COVID-19 vaccine. J is TRBJ2-4 and V is TRBV7-2, with 11 positions matching TRBD1. Sequencing used peripheral blood, obtained 28 days after the second AZD1222 dose. The CDR3 protein is CASSLVADRGRAKNIQYF. Written as DNA, the CDR3 is TGTGCCAGCAGCTTAGTGGCGGACAGGGGGCGAGCCAAAAACATTCAGTACTTC.